The 6 T cell receptor beta chains presented below share a single source sample, sequenced in a study of identical twins. From the 5' RACE reads, TCRdb called clonotypes with MiXCR, one entry per CDR3 protein. Counted here are roughly 190,000 distinct CDR3 sequences, about 15% occurring once; the ten biggest clones make up 40%. The data were also submitted as part of a second study, on T cells expressing NK-cell markers.

The sample comprised CD8+ T cells sorted from blood. These receptors were obtained from a young woman in good health.

This clonotype was counted ten times or more. A junction boundary mismatches the germline segment, possibly from a read error. The chain uses TRBV7-2 and TRBJ2-5; D gene ambiguous. The length of the CDR3 is 12 residues. Germline assignment: CDR1 SGHTA and CDR2 FQGNSA. The CDR3 nucleotides are TGTGCCAGCAGCTTAGGCCCATCGGAGTTCGACTTC. Protein: CASSLGPSEFDF.

This chain joins TRBV25-1 and TRBJ2-1; unclear D gene. CDR1 is MGHDK and CDR2 is SYGVNS in the germline V gene. This CDR3 is built from 13 residues. The germline V and J ends were trimmed by 7 bases and 0 bases, with 7 bases remaining between them. The CDR3 sequence: CASTTSSYNEQFF. For the CDR3, the DNA is TGTGCCAGCACTACGAGCTCCTACAATGAGCAGTTCTTC. Full variable domain (remainder filled in from reference TRBV25-1 and TRBJ2-1): EADIYQTPRYLVIGTGKKITLECSQTMGHDKMYWYQQDPGMELHLIHYSYGVNSTEKGDLSSESTVSRIRTEHFPLTLESARPSHTSQYLCASTTSSYNEQFFGPGTRLTVL.

This clonotype was counted only a few times. CDR3 sequence (DNA): TGTGCCAGCAGCTTAGAGGGATCTACCGGCTATGGCTACACCTTC. The encoded protein is CASSLEGSTGYGYTF. The rearrangement uses TRBV11-2 and TRBJ1-2; no reliable D call. Trimming shortened V by 0 bases and J by 4 bases, and 12 bases separated the two germline ends. The germline V gene encodes CDR1 SGHAT and CDR2 FQNNGV. CDR3 length: 15 amino acids.

V and J are TRBV11-2 and TRBJ2-7; D not resolved. CDR3 length equals 14 residues. Between the trimmed V and J ends, which lost 5 bases and 0 bases, there was a span of 11 bases. The germline gives CDR1 SGHAT, CDR2 FQNNGV. This CDR3 is CASSLGPSSYEQYF. CDR3 sequence (DNA): TGTGCCAGCAGCCTGGGTCCTAGCTCCTACGAGCAGTACTTC.

There are a few counts of this clonotype. This chain joins TRBV7-2 and TRBJ2-3; D gene uncertain. The CDR3 contains 16 residues. The germline V gene has CDR1 SGHTA and CDR2 FQGNSA. V lost 1 base and J 2 bases, leaving 13 bases between the germline ends. As DNA, the CDR3 is TGTGCCAGCAGCTTAGGTATCTCAACCCTCACAGATACGCAGTATTTT. Translated: CASSLGISTLTDTQYF.

The chain recombines TRBV29-1 with TRBJ2-6; D not resolved. CDR3 length equals 13 residues. Looked up from germline, CDR1 is SQVTM and CDR2 is ANQGSEA. Trimming removed 6 bases at V and 0 bases at J, with 6 bases between. The DNA for the CDR3 is TGCAGCGTGGCACTCTCTGGGGCCAACGTCCTGACTTTC. It translates to CSVALSGANVLTF.